This passage covers 19 T cell receptor beta chains from one sample sequenced in a study of cytomegalovirus exposure and HLA in healthy donors. The primer mix had 60 Vbeta and 13 Jbeta primers. Data came from immunoSEQ multiplex PCR; TCRdb stores just in-frame clones and leaves some out. The sample contains roughly 30,000 clones, around nine tenths of which appear only once. Sequenced material: PBMCs. These receptor sequences come from a boy younger than 18 in good health and CMV-seronegative.

The chain couples TRBV11-1 to TRBJ2-7; a weak D match, TRBD2 (5 bases). The ends were cut back, 0 bases at V and 3 bases at J, with 12 bases in the middle. The CDR3 has 15 residues. Germline assignment: CDR1 SGHAT and CDR2 FQDESV (reference sequence). The CDR3 DNA follows: TGTGCCAGCAGCTTAGCATTGGGAGTAATCTACGAGCAGTACTTC. Its translation is CASSLALGVIYEQYF.

The rearrangement joins TRBV30 to TRBJ1-6; 7 bases are a match to TRBD1. The CDR3 spans 15 residues. Germline CDR1 GTSNPN, CDR2 SVGIG (reference sequence). The V segment lost 2 bases and the J segment 9 bases; nucleotides outside the gene matches: 10. The CDR3 coding sequence is TGTGCCTGGAGTATCAACAGGGGTCTAATTTCACCCCTCCACTTT. Translation: CAWSINRGLISPLHF.

This sequence joins TRBV6-5 and TRBJ2-5; tentatively, D is TRBD1 (6 bases). The CDR3 has 13 residues. Trimming took 7 bases from V and 6 from J, leaving 15 bases between them. Germline V CDR1 and CDR2: MNHEY, SVGAGI. CDR3 in amino acids: CASTPAGEKTQYF. The CDR3 DNA reads as TGTGCCAGCACCCCGGCAGGGGAGAAGACCCAGTACTTC.

The chain carries TRBV7-9 and TRBJ1-2; 7 bases fit TRBD1. The CDR3 covers 15 residues. With V trimmed by 3 bases and J by 0 bases, 4 bases remained unmatched. Germline CDR1 is SEHNR and CDR2 is FQNEAQ (reference sequence). CDR3 amino acids: CASSFWDRANYGYTF. Written as DNA, the CDR3 is TGTGCCAGCAGCTTCTGGGACAGAGCTAACTATGGCTACACCTTC.

V and J are TRBV11-2 and TRBJ2-5; the match to TRBD1 covers 10 bases. The CDR3 consists of 15 residues. Germline V CDR1 and CDR2: SGHAT, FQNNGV. The J segment lost 3 bases and the V segment lost 5 bases, leaving 6 bases of the junction unmatched. The CDR3 here is CASSLTGTGEETQYF. The CDR3 bases are TGTGCCAGCAGCCTAACCGGGACAGGGGAAGAGACCCAGTACTTC. Drawing the rest from reference TRBV11-2 and TRBJ2-5, the complete variable domain is EAGVAQSPRYKIIEKRQSVAFWCNPISGHATLYWYQQILGQGPKLLIQFQNNGVVDDSQLPKDRFSAERLKGVDSTLKIQPAKLEDSAVYLCASSLTGTGEETQYFGPGTRLLVL.

The V call is TRBV10-3, the J call TRBJ2-5; D gene uncertain. With the DNA end fitting TRBJ2-7 better, the J assignment may be wrong. The CDR3 sequence is 13 residues long. The germline V gene has CDR1 ENHRY and CDR2 SYGVKD. CDR3 region: CAISDRADYEQYF. CDR3 DNA sequence: TGTGCCATCAGTGACCGGGCGGACTACGAGCAGTACTTC.

The chain has TRBV5-4 and TRBJ2-7; the D gene is possibly TRBD1 (6 bases). Trimming removed 2 bases at V and 6 bases at J, with 18 bases between. The CDR3 consists of 15 residues. Germline values: CDR1 SGHNT, CDR2 YYREEE (reference sequence). CDR3 loop: CASSLVIQGLSEQYF. The DNA of the CDR3 is TGTGCCAGCAGCTTAGTAATACAGGGTCTGTCCGAGCAGTACTTC.

This rearrangement joins TRBV9 to TRBJ2-1; D is unclear. From germline, CDR1 is SGDLS and CDR2 YYNGEE. This CDR3 is 16 amino acids long. Trimming took 6 bases from V and 0 from J, leaving 16 bases between them. The CDR3 here is CASTLEGMSSYNEQFF. The DNA of the CDR3 is TGTGCCAGCACCCTAGAAGGAATGAGCTCCTACAATGAGCAGTTCTTC.

The chain couples TRBV10-3 to TRBJ2-1; TRBD2 is a possible D gene (6 bases). The CDR3 extends over 13 amino acids. Germline V gene data show CDR1 as ENHRY and CDR2 as SYGVKD. Deletions cut 7 bases from V and 7 bases from J, with 14 bases between. The CDR3 DNA follows: TGTGCCATCAATAGGGACTCGGAAAATGAGCAGTTCTTC. This gives the protein CAINRDSENEQFF.

The CDR3 loop reads CASSQDPSGGANEQFF. As DNA, the CDR3 is TGTGCCAGCAGCCAAGATCCCAGCGGGGGGGCCAATGAGCAGTTCTTC. This chain joins TRBV4-2 and TRBJ2-1; the match to TRBD2 covers 10 bases. The CDR3 consists of 16 residues. V was pared by 0 bases and J by 6 bases, with 5 bases of the junction left unmatched. The germline gives CDR1 LGHNA, CDR2 YNFKEQ.

A remark on this clone: A junction end diverges from the germline sequence, so it may reflect a read error. The gene calls are TRBV19 and TRBJ1-2; 7 positions match TRBD1. The germline V gene has CDR1 LNHDA and CDR2 SQIVND (reference sequence). This CDR3 is built from 14 residues. CDR3 nucleotides: TGTGCCAGTAGTTTAGAAGGGGGCCTCGGCGGCTACACCTTC. It specifies CASSLEGGLGGYTF.

The CDR3 reads CASRGGNNEKLFF. CDR3 DNA: TGTGCCAGCAGGGGAGGGAATAATGAAAAACTGTTTTTT. This chain joins TRBV25-1 and TRBJ1-4; D ambiguous. Trimming took off 6 bases at V and 4 bases at J, with 9 bases between the two ends. There are 13 residues in the CDR3. Germline lookup yields CDR1 MGHDK and CDR2 SYGVNS.

This sequence joins TRBV7-8 and TRBJ2-1, with 12 bases aligning to TRBD2. Germline values: CDR1 SGHVS, CDR2 FQNEAQ. CDR3 length equals 16 residues. After removal of 0 bases from V and 9 bases from J, the junction contained 6 bases not matched to a gene. The CDR3 is CASSLALAGGHGEQFF. The CDR3, as DNA: TGTGCCAGCAGCTTAGCGCTAGCGGGGGGGCACGGTGAGCAGTTCTTC.

The chain employs TRBV4-1 and TRBJ2-7, with a possible D match to TRBD1 (6 bases). CDR1 MGHRA and CDR2 YSYEKL come from the germline V gene. This CDR3 has 16 residues. V was shortened by 1 base and J by 0 bases, with 13 bases between the two germline ends. The DNA for the CDR3 is TGCGCCAGCAGCCAAGGAGGAAGGGGGAGCTCCTACGAGCAGTACTTC. This translates into CASSQGGRGSSYEQYF.

The chain combines TRBV13 with TRBJ2-3; 8 bases agree with TRBD2. V lost 1 base and J lost 2; bases outside the gene matches: 5. Germline CDR1 PRHDT, CDR2 FYEKMQ (reference sequence). The CDR3 spans 16 residues. The CDR3 nucleotides are TGTGCCAGCAGCTTAGTCCCTAGCGGGTCCACAGATACGCAGTATTTT. Translating it yields CASSLVPSGSTDTQYF.

The table lists this clone with a few counts. The V gene is TRBV4-3, the J gene TRBJ2-1; TRBD2 agrees at 7 bases. CDR1 is LGHNA, CDR2 YSLEER, per germline. The CDR3 covers 17 residues. V was pared by 0 bases and J by 4 bases, with 9 bases of the junction left unmatched. CDR3 sequence (DNA): TGCGCCAGCAGCCAAGATCAACCGGGGAGGGGTTACAATGAGCAGTTCTTC. This gives the protein CASSQDQPGRGYNEQFF.

The chain has TRBV4-1 and TRBJ1-5; a weak D match, TRBD1 (5 bases). CDR1 MGHRA and CDR2 YSYEKL come from the germline V gene. The CDR3 is made up of 14 amino acids. The germline V and J ends were trimmed by 3 bases and 2 bases, with 8 bases remaining between them. The CDR3 DNA reads TGCGCCAGCAGCCATGGACAACGCAATCAGCCCCAGCATTTT. It codes for CASSHGQRNQPQHF.

The chain joins TRBV11-2 to TRBJ1-2; possible D gene TRBD1, 5 bases. The germline V and J ends were trimmed by 2 bases and 4 bases, with 14 bases remaining between them. CDR1 and CDR2 (germline): SGHAT, FQNNGV. CDR3 size: 15 residues. In DNA, the CDR3 is TGTGCCAGCAGCTTATCGGGAGTCAGGGTCTATGGCTACACCTTC. Its protein is CASSLSGVRVYGYTF.

V gene TRBV11-3 combines with J gene TRBJ2-2; 7 bases fit TRBD1. The CDR3 sequence is 14 residues long. The V and J ends lost 2 bases and 4 bases, in that order; junction bases with no gene match: 1. CDR1 and CDR2 (germline): SGHNT, YENEEA. CDR3: CASSLTGATGELFF. Written as DNA, the CDR3 is TGTGCCAGCAGCTTAACAGGGGCCACCGGGGAGCTGTTTTTT.